The 5 T cell receptor beta chains listed next were all sequenced from one sample in a study of shared T cell receptors in the human thymus. Only in-frame clones appear in the TCRdb table, and some are missing; sequencing was by immunoSEQ multiplex PCR. The data hold hundreds of thousands of clones, with 85% to 95% observed a single time. Sequencing input: thymocytes. The receptors here all came from a human donor.

The V gene is TRBV28, the J gene TRBJ2-1, with 9 bases identical to TRBD1. Germline CDR1 reads MDHEN; CDR2 reads SYDVKM. The junction had 9 bases not matched to a gene; V was cut back by 6 bases and J by 3 bases. The CDR3 has 16 amino acids. As DNA, the CDR3 is TGTGCCAGCAGCCGAGCCGGGACAGGGTTCTACAATGAGCAGTTCTTC. It is translated as CASSRAGTGFYNEQFF. Complete variable domain (other parts from reference TRBV28 and TRBJ2-1): DVKVTQSSRYLVKRTGEKVFLECVQDMDHENMFWYRQDPGLGLRLIYFSYDVKMKEKGDIPEGYSVSREKKERFSLILESASTNQTSMYLCASSRAGTGFYNEQFFGPGTRLTVL.

J is TRBJ2-7 and V is TRBV29-1, with D unclear. CDR3 length equals 14 residues. V lost 0 bases and J 3 bases, leaving 12 bases between the germline ends. Germline-derived CDR1 and CDR2 are SQVTM and ANQGSEA. CDR3 DNA: TGCAGCGTTGAAGATTCGGGCCCGGACTACGAGCAGTACTTC. It specifies CSVEDSGPDYEQYF.

The chain is built from TRBV10-3 and TRBJ1-5; 8 nucleotides match TRBD1. Germline lookup yields CDR1 ENHRY and CDR2 SYGVKD. This CDR3 has 14 residues. J was trimmed by 7 bases and V by 6 bases; bases with no gene match: 8. The CDR3 reads CAIRRTGRGQPQHF. The CDR3 DNA reads TGTGCCATCAGGCGGACAGGGCGAGGACAGCCCCAGCATTTT.

The rearrangement links TRBV6-1 to TRBJ1-5, with TRBD1 matching 11 bases. CDR3 size: 12 residues. The ends lost 4 bases at V and 14 bases at J; junction bases unmatched: 4. Germline CDR1 reads MNHNS; CDR2 reads SASEGT. CDR3 region: CASSGRDRGKHF. The CDR3 DNA reads as TGTGCCAGCAGTGGCCGGGACAGGGGGAAGCATTTT.

The CDR3 nucleotides are TGTGCCAGCAGCCCCGGACAGATTGTCCCAGCTTTCTTT. Its protein is CASSPGQIVPAFF. The J gene is TRBJ1-1, the V gene TRBV7-8; D perhaps matches TRBD1 (6 bases). From germline, CDR1 is SGHVS and CDR2 FQNEAQ. The CDR3 runs 13 residues. V dropped 5 bases and J dropped 10 bases, with 17 bases sitting between them.